One and the same sample provided the 6 T cell receptor beta chains below, sequenced in a study of shared clonotypes between healthy human individuals. The naive CD8 fraction comprised CD45RO-negative cells positively selected for CCR7 and excluded terminally differentiated effector memory CD45RA+ cells. Clones were sequenced by immunoSEQ multiplex PCR, and TCRdb holds only the in-frame ones, with some missing. The sample records roughly 2,000,000 clones, 85% to 95% being singletons. Sequencing was done on a sample of naive CD8+ T cells from PBMCs. The receptors shown here come from a man younger than 35 in good health. Some clones in this sample may be carry-over from other donors' samples.

This clone was detected a few times. This chain uses TRBV7-9 with TRBJ1-5; weak D call: TRBD1 (5 bases). This CDR3 spans 16 amino acids. With 0 bases removed from V and 5 bases from J, the gap between germline ends came to 14 bases. CDR1 is SEHNR and CDR2 is FQNEAQ in the germline V gene (reference sequence). CDR3 residues: CASSLAQGGLDQPQHF. The CDR3 DNA follows: TGTGCCAGCAGCTTAGCCCAGGGTGGATTGGATCAGCCCCAGCATTTT.

The chain combines TRBV18 with TRBJ2-7; D uncertain. V dropped 6 bases and J dropped 1 base, with 7 bases sitting between them. CDR1 KGHSH and CDR2 LQKENI come from the germline V gene. This CDR3 is 12 amino acids long. The DNA of the CDR3 is TGTGCCAGCTCGTCCCAGTCCTACGAGCAGTACTTC. It translates to CASSSQSYEQYF.

The rearrangement uses TRBV30 and TRBJ2-1; tentative D call: TRBD1 (5 bases). The CDR3 sequence is 14 residues long. Between the trimmed V and J ends, which lost 4 bases and 5 bases, there was a span of 15 bases. Germline loops: CDR1 GTSNPN, CDR2 SVGIG (reference sequence). The CDR3 sequence is CAWTLSPGNNEQFF. CDR3 DNA: TGTGCCTGGACCCTCTCTCCAGGGAACAATGAGCAGTTCTTC.

On this clone: Other DNA sequences within the sample encode an identical CDR3. V is TRBV2 and J is TRBJ2-3, with 11 bases lining up with TRBD2. V trimming: 3 bases; J trimming: 6 bases; junction bases outside the gene matches: 8. Germline lookup yields CDR1 SNHLY and CDR2 FYNNEI. The CDR3 runs to 16 residues. This CDR3 reads CASSEGLAGGTDTQYF. In nucleotides, the CDR3 is TGTGCCAGCAGTGAGGGGCTAGCGGGAGGAACCGATACGCAGTATTTT.

The gene calls are TRBV7-2 and TRBJ2-7, with TRBD2 identical over 9 bases. CDR1 SGHTA and CDR2 FQGNSA come from the germline V gene. The V segment lost 2 bases and the J segment 2 bases; nucleotides outside the gene matches: 4. This CDR3 region has 15 residues. DNA of the CDR3: TGTGCCAGCAGCTTATTCATAGCGGGAGCCTACGAGCAGTACTTC. Residues: CASSLFIAGAYEQYF.

The chain recombines TRBV28 with TRBJ1-1, with D possibly matching TRBD1 (5 bases). CDR3 length: 16 amino acids. Germline CDR1 MDHEN, CDR2 SYDVKM. V shed 4 bases and J shed 1 base, with 16 bases lying between them. This chain's CDR3 is CASSWIPGGENTEAFF. The DNA of the CDR3 is TGTGCCAGCAGTTGGATCCCGGGGGGGGAGAACACTGAAGCTTTCTTT.